One sample yielded the 17 T cell receptor beta chains listed below, sequenced in a study of Ad26.COV2.S vaccination and SARS-CoV-2 variants. The sample's treatment: 15 to 20 received Ad26.COV2.S at low or high dose, single or two shots; roughly 5 received placebo; per-sample allocation not given. After the first vaccine or placebo injection, samples were drawn on day 63. The assay was immunoSEQ multiplex PCR, and TCRdb's table has in-frame clones only and misses some. Of about 460,000 clones in the sample, 80% to 90% were seen once. This material consisted of peripheral blood, taken in a trial of Ad26.COV2.S vaccine versus placebo. The origin of the receptors is a person aged 18-60 years who received the Ad26.COV2.S COVID-19 vaccine or a placebo.

V gene TRBV4-1 combines with J gene TRBJ2-1; 10 bases are shared with TRBD2. Germline V gives CDR1 MGHRA, CDR2 YSYEKL. This CDR3 is built from 17 residues. V dropped 4 bases and J dropped 10; count of bases not matched to a gene: 16. This CDR3 reads CASSPLERGGRSSEQFF. CDR3 coding DNA: TGCGCCAGCAGCCCCCTTGAGCGGGGGGGCCGATCCTCAGAGCAGTTCTTC.

V gene TRBV5-1 combines with J gene TRBJ2-7; perhaps TRBD2 as D (6 bases). The germline V gene encodes CDR1 SGHRS and CDR2 YFSETQ. The CDR3 runs to 16 residues. V was pared by 3 bases and J by 0 bases, with 16 bases between. CDR3 region: CASSSGGRGFSYEQYF. Written as DNA, the CDR3 is TGCGCCAGCAGCTCCGGTGGCCGGGGGTTCTCCTACGAGCAGTACTTC.

The J gene is TRBJ1-2, the V gene TRBV6-2 or TRBV6-3, with D possibly TRBD1 on 6 matching bases. Germline loops: CDR1 MNHEY, CDR2 SVGEGT. The CDR3 extends over 14 amino acids. V lost 4 bases to trimming and J lost 5 bases, with 14 bases between them. This CDR3 is CASSFGSQGYGYTF. CDR3 DNA sequence: TGTGCCAGCAGTTTCGGAAGCCAGGGGTATGGCTACACCTTC.

The chain links TRBV5-1 to TRBJ1-4; D is undetermined. The CDR3 contains 14 residues. The V and J ends lost 0 bases and 8 bases respectively, with 11 bases between them. CDR1 is SGHRS and CDR2 is YFSETQ in the germline V gene. CDR3: CASSLGPGGEKLFF. The CDR3, as DNA: TGCGCCAGCAGCTTGGGGCCCGGAGGAGAAAAACTGTTTTTT.

V and J are TRBV19 and TRBJ2-7, with 10 bases matching TRBD2. This CDR3 is built from 14 residues. V lost 4 bases, J lost 6 bases, and 6 bases stayed unmatched. CDR1 is LNHDA, CDR2 SQIVND, per germline (reference sequence). The CDR3 sequence is CASSTETSGFEQYF. CDR3 DNA sequence: TGTGCCAGTAGTACCGAGACTAGCGGGTTCGAGCAGTACTTC.

This chain uses TRBV19 with TRBJ1-5; no definite D call. Germline assignment: CDR1 LNHDA and CDR2 SQIVND (reference sequence). V lost 5 bases and J 3 bases, leaving 14 bases between the germline ends. The CDR3 extends over 15 amino acids. In DNA, the CDR3 is TGTGCCAGTAGTGTTGGGGAGGGTTACAATCAGCCCCAGCATTTT. Translated: CASSVGEGYNQPQHF.

The rearrangement joins TRBV2 to TRBJ1-5; 11 bases are shared with TRBD1. Per germline, CDR1 SNHLY and CDR2 FYNNEI. The length of the CDR3 is 15 residues. V lost 3 bases and J lost 6; bases outside the gene matches: 4. CDR3: CASSDGTGGAQPQHF. The DNA of the CDR3 is TGTGCCAGCAGTGACGGGACAGGGGGTGCTCAGCCCCAGCATTTT.

The gene calls are TRBV30 and TRBJ2-5; 7 positions agree with TRBD2. This CDR3 has 13 amino acids. Germline V CDR1 and CDR2: GTSNPN, SVGIG (reference sequence). J was trimmed by 2 bases and V by 5 bases; bases with no gene match: 5. The CDR3 sequence is CAWETSRQETQYF. CDR3 bases: TGTGCCTGGGAGACTAGCCGGCAAGAGACCCAGTACTTC.

The genes are TRBV6-2 or TRBV6-3 and TRBJ1-1, with no clear D. V lost 4 bases and J 0 bases, leaving 15 bases between the germline ends. Germline lookup yields CDR1 MNHEY and CDR2 SVGEGT. The CDR3 is made up of 16 amino acids. CDR3 loop: CASSSSPAQLNTEAFF. The CDR3 nucleotides are TGTGCCAGCAGTTCCTCCCCGGCACAGTTGAACACTGAAGCTTTCTTT.

The rearrangement links TRBV5-8 to TRBJ1-1; 8 bases are a match to TRBD1. CDR1 and CDR2 (germline): SGHTS, YDEGEE. With 4 bases clipped from V and 8 bases from J, the junction kept 10 bases outside the gene matches. There are 14 residues in the CDR3. The CDR3 sequence is CASSHGTGWEEAFF. CDR3 nucleotide sequence: TGTGCCAGCAGCCACGGGACAGGCTGGGAAGAAGCTTTCTTT.

The chain employs TRBV27 and TRBJ1-1; no definite D call. V was pared by 3 bases and J by 1 base, with 15 bases between. This CDR3 has 16 residues. The germline CDR1 and CDR2 sequences are MNHEY and SMNVEV (reference sequence). The CDR3 loop is CASSFRFGTGNTEAFF. CDR3 sequence (DNA): TGTGCCAGCAGTTTTCGATTTGGAACGGGGAACACTGAAGCTTTCTTT.

The chain carries TRBV4-2 and TRBJ2-1; 12 positions match TRBD2. The CDR3 spans 16 residues. Germline V CDR1 and CDR2: LGHNA, YNFKEQ. Losses at the gene ends were 2 bases for V and 6 bases for J; bases not matched to a gene: 5. In DNA form, the CDR3 reads TGTGCCAGCAGCCAATCTCCTAGCGGGAGGGCCAATGAGCAGTTCTTC. Its translation: CASSQSPSGRANEQFF.

The rearrangement uses TRBV5-6 and TRBJ1-2, with a tentative D call TRBD1 (6 bases). Germline CDR1 is SGHDT and CDR2 is YYEEEE. The CDR3 has 14 amino acids. V shed 2 bases and J shed 8 bases, with 16 bases lying between them. The CDR3 DNA follows: TGTGCCAGCAGCTTTACAGGGAGTGGGGGCGGCTACACCTTC. Amino acid sequence: CASSFTGSGGGYTF.

The V and J genes are TRBV2 and TRBJ1-2; perhaps TRBD1 as D (5 bases). The CDR3 spans 14 residues. CDR1 SNHLY and CDR2 FYNNEI come from the germline V gene. V lost 5 bases to trimming and J lost 0 bases, with 10 bases between them. CDR3 amino acids: CASSWDLTNYGYTF. Here the CDR3 DNA reads TGTGCCAGCAGTTGGGACCTAACTAACTATGGCTACACCTTC.

The CDR3 spells CASSYTDSSYEQYF. DNA for the CDR3: TGTGCCAGCAGTTACACCGACAGCTCCTACGAGCAGTACTTC. The V gene is TRBV6-2 or TRBV6-3, the J gene TRBJ2-7, with a tentative D call TRBD1 (5 bases). The CDR3 covers 14 residues. Germline V gene lookup returns CDR1 MNHEY and CDR2 SVGEGT. V was clipped by 2 bases and J by 0 bases, with 8 bases between them.

The genes are TRBV10-1 and TRBJ1-2; 7 positions agree with TRBD1. The CDR3 is 14 amino acids. Germline V gene data show CDR1 as WNHNN and CDR2 as SYGVQD (reference sequence). The V segment lost 2 bases and the J segment 4 bases; nucleotides outside the gene matches: 4. CDR3 loop: CASSETRQGYGYTF. Written as DNA, the CDR3 is TGCGCCAGCAGTGAGACCCGACAGGGCTATGGCTACACCTTC.

V usage is TRBV11-1 and J usage is TRBJ2-3; no firm D call. Trimming pared 6 bases from V and 4 bases from J, leaving 14 bases between. This CDR3 has 14 amino acids. Germline lookup yields CDR1 SGHAT and CDR2 FQDESV (reference sequence). This CDR3 is CASSSGWSADTQYF. CDR3 in DNA: TGTGCCAGCAGTTCTGGGTGGAGCGCAGATACGCAGTATTTT.